This section outlines one T cell receptor (beta chain) sequence together with its context. No antigen is known for it. TCRdb re-derived calls from the RT-PCR reads in MiXCR, one entry per CDR3 protein. The sample consists of around 520,000 distinct CDR3 sequences, 25% of them appearing once. The sample originates from a study of response to subunit inactivated influenza vaccine. General study points: Authors suggested few new T cells are recruited by each seasonal influenza vaccination.

CDR3 size: 15 residues. The germline gives CDR1 SGHRS, CDR2 YFSETQ. Between the trimmed V and J ends, which lost 0 bases and 6 bases, there was a span of 15 bases. This specimen was CD4+ T cells sorted from PBMCs, taken less than 6 days after vaccination. The source is a man in his fifties or sixties who received an inactivated influenza vaccine. The rearrangement links TRBV5-1 to TRBJ1-2; a weak D match, TRBD1 (6 bases). CDR3 DNA: TGCGCCAGCAGCTTGGAGGCAGGGGCAGGTGATGGCTACACCTTC. Encoded protein: CASSLEAGAGDGYTF.